These T cell receptor beta chains were read from a single sample in a study of blood T cell repertoires in COVID-19. Sequenced by immunoSEQ multiplex PCR; TCRdb stores in-frame clones only, minus some. The repertoire consists of approximately 140,000 clones, with more than 70% occurring once and the leading ten covering under 1.5%. Sequenced sample: peripheral blood. These receptors were obtained from a man aged 60 to 75 with acute or convalescent COVID-19. CDR3s leave out the opening cysteine and the closing phenylalanine or tryptophan. For some rows the clone size is stated as once, few or many, or as a class when expanded; others skip it.

abundance: NA
v_gene: TRBV27
len: 14
CDR3aa: ASSLNRDSSNQPQH

abundance: NA
v_gene: TRBV18
len: 13
CDR3aa: ASSPGQYPPSEAF

abundance: NA
v_gene: TRBV12-3/TRBV12-4
len: 11
CDR3aa: ASSPNYRFVQY

abundance: NA
v_gene: TRBV5-1
len: 12
CDR3aa: ASSRPGQGYEQY

abundance: NA
v_gene: TRBV6-5
len: 13
CDR3aa: ASTMDRRNTGELF

abundance: NA
v_gene: TRBV5-1
len: 12
CDR3aa: ASSFLKTGDEQY

abundance: NA
v_gene: TRBV30
len: 10
CDR3aa: AWRTGLNIQY

abundance: NA
v_gene: TRBV14
len: 16
CDR3aa: ASSQDRTGLRDSTEAF

abundance: NA
v_gene: TRBV6-5
len: 13
CDR3aa: ASSYSWRESYEQY

abundance: NA
v_gene: TRBV30
len: 9
CDR3aa: AWSAGNTIY

abundance: NA
v_gene: TRBV19
len: 17
CDR3aa: ASSIEPPSLAGGGDTQY

abundance: NA
v_gene: TRBV5-4
len: 14
CDR3aa: ASSAKRLSGNNEQF

abundance: NA
v_gene: TRBV29-1
len: 9
CDR3aa: SVGREYEQY

abundance: once
v_gene: TRBV5-6
len: 15
CDR3aa: ASSLNVRLAGSGELF

abundance: NA
v_gene: TRBV19
len: 13
CDR3aa: ASSNDGQGRETQY

abundance: NA
v_gene: TRBV9
len: 13
CDR3aa: ASSPLAGSSYEQY

abundance: NA
v_gene: TRBV2
len: 13
CDR3aa: ASRESLAGSYEQY

abundance: NA
v_gene: TRBV5-1
len: 12
CDR3aa: ASSLGRGPDTQY

abundance: NA
v_gene: TRBV4-1
len: 13
CDR3aa: ASSLVTGTLEKLF

abundance: NA
v_gene: TRBV7-3
len: 12
CDR3aa: ASSLRAGLETQY

abundance: many
v_gene: TRBV27
len: 10
CDR3aa: ASSLRGYEQY

abundance: NA
v_gene: TRBV5-1
len: 12
CDR3aa: ASSLEGQNYGYT

abundance: NA
v_gene: TRBV6-5
len: 13
CDR3aa: ASSMSRRGNQPQH

abundance: NA
v_gene: TRBV5-1
len: 14
CDR3aa: ASSLQGGTTNEKLF

abundance: few
v_gene: TRBV5-8
len: 12
CDR3aa: ASSWRDRNTEAF

abundance: NA
v_gene: TRBV9
len: 13
CDR3aa: ASSSGTGGNSPLH

abundance: NA
v_gene: TRBV9
len: 14
CDR3aa: ASSAGTGTNTDTQY

abundance: NA
v_gene: TRBV19
len: 12
CDR3aa: ASSRDRMNTEAF

abundance: few
v_gene: TRBV7-8
len: 13
CDR3aa: ASSPQLASTDTQY

abundance: few
v_gene: TRBV24-1
len: 14
CDR3aa: ATSDPKWGVTGELF

abundance: NA
v_gene: TRBV28
len: 12
CDR3aa: ASTSGVGGDGYT

abundance: NA
v_gene: TRBV20-1
len: 9
CDR3aa: SATRNTEAF

abundance: few
v_gene: TRBV2
len: 12
CDR3aa: ASSGERGAWEQY

abundance: NA
v_gene: TRBV9
len: 12
CDR3aa: ASSVSGSAETQY

abundance: NA
v_gene: TRBV5-4
len: 14
CDR3aa: ASSQSQRGPQETQY

abundance: NA
v_gene: TRBV2
len: 13
CDR3aa: ASSELGQIAYGYT

abundance: NA
v_gene: TRBV10-2
len: 10
CDR3aa: ASRGGAYEQY

abundance: few
v_gene: TRBV5-1
len: 13
CDR3aa: ASSLNRGQNYGYT

abundance: NA
v_gene: TRBV11-2
len: 12
CDR3aa: ASSLSGTSSPLH

abundance: NA
v_gene: TRBV6-1
len: 18
CDR3aa: ASSGGTGTSGRGPWETQY

abundance: once
v_gene: TRBV5-6
len: 10
CDR3aa: ASSLEGDTQY

abundance: NA
v_gene: TRBV2
len: 12
CDR3aa: ASTQTQGANVLT

abundance: NA
v_gene: TRBV18
len: 13
CDR3aa: ASSPGRGSSYEQY

abundance: NA
v_gene: TRBV25-1
len: 12
CDR3aa: ASSVSGGETEAF

abundance: NA
v_gene: TRBV11-2
len: 14
CDR3aa: ASSLDGLRTHREQY

abundance: few
v_gene: TRBV13
len: 14
CDR3aa: ASSRSSGRRSYEQY

abundance: NA
v_gene: TRBV2
len: 13
CDR3aa: ASRTRGDGVQPQH

abundance: NA
v_gene: TRBV5-1
len: 11
CDR3aa: ASSSGIINEQY